The T cell receptor beta chain under discussion was sequenced for a study of OX40 agonist ivuxolimab in advanced cancers. Study information: Across the patients, intravenous ivuxolimab was delivered every 2 weeks at 0.01 to 10 mg/kg. Three patients got partial responses; one had hepatocellular carcinoma and two had cutaneous melanoma. Study-wide results and limits: Among expanded peripheral T cells, antigen specificity went undetermined.

With respect to this clone: Its target is unknown.

Germline CDR1 reads SGHNT; CDR2 reads YENEEA. This CDR3 has 14 amino acids. V was shortened by 1 base and J by 7 bases, with 11 bases between the two germline ends. The table came from immunoSEQ multiplex PCR; TCRdb's copy has only in-frame clones and leaves some out. The sample consists of some 66,000 clones, about 80% of them appearing once. The sequence was obtained from an adult with an advanced solid tumor such as melanoma, head and neck, liver or kidney cancer. V and J are TRBV11-3 and TRBJ2-1; D may be TRBD2 (5 bases). Sequences were derived from CD4+ or CD8+ T cells sorted from blood, sampled in a trial of the OX40 agonist ivuxolimab. The CDR3 DNA reads as TGTGCCAGCAGCTTAGTCGACGGGGTAAATGAGCAGTTCTTC. Its protein product is CASSLVDGVNEQFF.